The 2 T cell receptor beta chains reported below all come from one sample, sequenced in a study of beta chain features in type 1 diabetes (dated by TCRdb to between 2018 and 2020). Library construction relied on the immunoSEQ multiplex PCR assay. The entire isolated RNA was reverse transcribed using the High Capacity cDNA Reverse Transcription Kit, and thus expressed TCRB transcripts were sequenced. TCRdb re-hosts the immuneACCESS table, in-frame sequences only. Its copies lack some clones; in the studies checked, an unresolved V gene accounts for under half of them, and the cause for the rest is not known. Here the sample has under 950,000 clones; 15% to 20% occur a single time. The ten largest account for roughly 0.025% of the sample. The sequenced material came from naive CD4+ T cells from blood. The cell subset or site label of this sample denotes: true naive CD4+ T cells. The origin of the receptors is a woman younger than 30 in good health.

This chain's CDR3 is CASSLGGANTEAFF. DNA of the CDR3: TGTGCCAGCAGCTTAGGAGGAGCCAACACTGAAGCTTTCTTT. The rearrangement links TRBV11-2 to TRBJ1-1; D gene uncertain. The length of the CDR3 is 14 residues. Germline lookup yields CDR1 SGHAT and CDR2 FQNNGV. The ends were cut back, 1 base at V and 2 bases at J, with 8 bases in the middle.

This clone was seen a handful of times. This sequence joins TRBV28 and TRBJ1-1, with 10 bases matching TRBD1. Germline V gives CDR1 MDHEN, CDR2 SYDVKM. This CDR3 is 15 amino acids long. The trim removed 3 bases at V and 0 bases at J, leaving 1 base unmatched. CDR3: CASSFGTGVNTEAFF. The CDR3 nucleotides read TGTGCCAGCAGTTTCGGGACAGGGGTGAACACTGAAGCTTTCTTT.